Each of the 9 T cell receptor beta chains below was sequenced from the same sample in a study of beta chain features in type 1 diabetes. Reverse transcribing all isolated RNA meant expressed TCRB transcripts were sequenced. TCRdb keeps only in-frame clones here, not all; method: immunoSEQ multiplex PCR. The sample has 850,000 to 900,000 clones; roughly a sixth are singletons. Sequencing was carried out using naive CD4+ T cells from blood. The receptor source for this set is a woman younger than 30 in good health.

This clone was detected only a few times. The V gene is TRBV11-2, the J gene TRBJ2-1, with a tentative D call TRBD2 (5 bases). Looked up from germline, CDR1 is SGHAT and CDR2 is FQNNGV. The V end lost 0 bases, the J end lost 10 bases, and 10 bases lay between the germline ends. The CDR3 extends over 13 amino acids. DNA for the CDR3: TGTGCCAGCAGCTTAGATCCCAGACTAGAGCAGTTCTTC. This codes for CASSLDPRLEQFF.

There are a few counts of this clone. The DNA of the CDR3 is TGTGCCAGCAGCCCGCGGGGAGCGGGGAAACCTTACACAGATACGCAGTATTTT. It specifies CASSPRGAGKPYTDTQYF. This chain joins TRBV4-2 and TRBJ2-3; 7 positions match TRBD2. The CDR3 runs to 18 residues. V lost 4 bases, J lost 2 bases, and 15 bases stayed unmatched. Germline CDR1 reads LGHNA; CDR2 reads YNFKEQ.

This clone has only a few counts. This rearrangement joins TRBV6-5 to TRBJ2-7; 9 bases map to TRBD2. The germline V gene has CDR1 MNHEY and CDR2 SVGAGI. With V trimmed by 5 bases and J by 0 bases, 5 bases remained unmatched. The CDR3 has 15 residues. The CDR3 DNA follows: TGTGCCAGCAGTGGGCTAGCGGGGAGCTCCTACGAGCAGTACTTC. Its translation: CASSGLAGSSYEQYF.

This clone turned up a few times. The rearrangement joins TRBV28 to TRBJ1-5; the match to TRBD1 covers 9 bases. This CDR3 contains 18 residues. Trimming took 0 bases from V and 2 from J; bases not matched to a gene: 8. Per germline, CDR1 MDHEN and CDR2 SYDVKM. The CDR3 sequence: CASSLWSGQGSGNQPQHF. DNA for the CDR3: TGTGCCAGCAGTTTATGGTCCGGACAGGGGAGTGGCAATCAGCCCCAGCATTTT.

V usage is TRBV6-1 and J usage is TRBJ1-1; 8 bases agree with TRBD1. The CDR3 loop spans 14 amino acids. The germline V gene has CDR1 MNHNS and CDR2 SASEGT. J lost 2 bases, V lost 6 bases, and 5 bases had no gene match. Written as DNA, the CDR3 is TGTGCCAGCAGCCGGACAGGGATAAACACTGAAGCTTTCTTT. Encoded protein: CASSRTGINTEAFF.

This clone occurred a few times. The chain has TRBV28 and TRBJ1-2; D gene ambiguous. Per the germline V gene, CDR1 is MDHEN and CDR2 is SYDVKM. V was cut by 3 bases and J by 7 bases, with 15 bases left in between. This CDR3 has 14 residues. For the CDR3, the DNA is TGTGCCAGCAGTTTGTACAGCTCAGGTGGTGGCTACACCTTC. Translation gives CASSLYSSGGGYTF.

This clone was recorded a few times. This chain uses TRBV7-2 with TRBJ2-1, with 7 bases lining up with TRBD2. Germline V gives CDR1 SGHTA, CDR2 FQGNSA. After removal of 5 bases from V and 3 bases from J, the junction contained 7 bases not matched to a gene. The CDR3 totals 15 residues. In DNA form, the CDR3 reads TGTGCCAGCAGCCTGACCCGGGGGGACTACAATGAGCAGTTCTTC. Its translation: CASSLTRGDYNEQFF.

The chain uses TRBV10-3 and TRBJ2-7, with 11 positions matching TRBD2. The CDR3 contains 15 residues. Germline lookup yields CDR1 ENHRY and CDR2 SYGVKD. With 5 bases clipped from V and 2 bases from J, the junction kept 5 bases outside the gene matches. CDR3 coding DNA: TGTGCCATCAGTCCGGGACTAGCGGCAACCTACGAGCAGTACTTC. Translated, it gives CAISPGLAATYEQYF.

This clone appeared a few times. The V gene is TRBV5-1, the J gene TRBJ2-5, with D perhaps matching TRBD2 (5 bases). The CDR3 has 14 amino acids. Germline V gene sequence: CDR1 SGHRS, CDR2 YFSETQ. Trimming took 5 bases from V and 0 from J, leaving 11 bases between them. The CDR3 here is CASRSRRYQETQYF. CDR3 coding DNA: TGCGCCAGCAGATCTCGGAGGTACCAAGAGACCCAGTACTTC. Together with reference TRBV5-1 and TRBJ2-5, the CDR3 gives the full variable domain: KAGVTQTPRYLIKTRGQQVTLSCSPISGHRSVSWYQQTPGQGLQFLFEYFSETQRNKGNFPGRFSGRQFSNSRSEMNVSTLELGDSALYLCASRSRRYQETQYFGPGTRLLVL.